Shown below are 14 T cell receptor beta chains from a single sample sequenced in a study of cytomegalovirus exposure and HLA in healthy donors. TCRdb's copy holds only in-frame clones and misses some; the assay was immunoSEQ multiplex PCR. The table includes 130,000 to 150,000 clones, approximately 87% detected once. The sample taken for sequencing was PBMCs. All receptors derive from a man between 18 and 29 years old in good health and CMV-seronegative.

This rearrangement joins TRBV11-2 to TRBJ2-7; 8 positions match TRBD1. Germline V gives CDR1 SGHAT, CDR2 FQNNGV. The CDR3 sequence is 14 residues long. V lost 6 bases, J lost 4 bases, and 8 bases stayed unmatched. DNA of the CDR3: TGTGCCAGCAGTTCCTCCGGGACAGGTTACGAGCAGTACTTC. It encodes CASSSSGTGYEQYF. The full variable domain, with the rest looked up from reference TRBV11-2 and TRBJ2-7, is EAGVAQSPRYKIIEKRQSVAFWCNPISGHATLYWYQQILGQGPKLLIQFQNNGVVDDSQLPKDRFSAERLKGVDSTLKIQPAKLEDSAVYLCASSSSGTGYEQYFGPGTRLTVT.

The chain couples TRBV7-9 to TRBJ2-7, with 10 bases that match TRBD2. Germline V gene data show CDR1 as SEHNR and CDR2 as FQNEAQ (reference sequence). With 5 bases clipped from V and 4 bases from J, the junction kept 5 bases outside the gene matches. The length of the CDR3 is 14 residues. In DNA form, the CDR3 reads TGTGCCAGCAGCCCCCGGACTAGCGGATACGAGCAGTACTTC. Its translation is CASSPRTSGYEQYF.

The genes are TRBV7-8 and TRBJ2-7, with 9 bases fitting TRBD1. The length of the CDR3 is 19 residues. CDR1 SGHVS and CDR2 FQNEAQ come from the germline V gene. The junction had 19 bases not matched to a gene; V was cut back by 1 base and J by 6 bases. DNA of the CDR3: TGTGCCAGCAGCTTAGTTGGGACAGGGTATGATCCCCGGGACAGCGAGCAGTACTTC. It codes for CASSLVGTGYDPRDSEQYF.

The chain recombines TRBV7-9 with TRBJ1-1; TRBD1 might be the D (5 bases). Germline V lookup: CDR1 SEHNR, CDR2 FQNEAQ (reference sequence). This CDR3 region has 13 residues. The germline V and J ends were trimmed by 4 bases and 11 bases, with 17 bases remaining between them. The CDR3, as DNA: TGTGCCAGCAGCTCCAGCGTGGGGACTGCGGCTTTCTTT. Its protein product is CASSSSVGTAAFF. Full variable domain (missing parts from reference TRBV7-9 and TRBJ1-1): DTGVSQNPRHKITKRGQNVTFRCDPISEHNRLYWYRQTLGQGPEFLTYFQNEAQLEKSRLLSDRFSAERPKGSFSTLEIQRTEQGDSAMYLCASSSSVGTAAFFGQGTRLTVV.

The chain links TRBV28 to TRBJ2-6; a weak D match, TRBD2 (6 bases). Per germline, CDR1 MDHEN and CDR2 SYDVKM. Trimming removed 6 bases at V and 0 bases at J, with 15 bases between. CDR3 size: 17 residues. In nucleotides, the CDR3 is TGTGCCAGCAGCCCAGGGACTTCAAGCTCTGGGGCCAACGTCCTGACTTTC. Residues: CASSPGTSSSGANVLTF.

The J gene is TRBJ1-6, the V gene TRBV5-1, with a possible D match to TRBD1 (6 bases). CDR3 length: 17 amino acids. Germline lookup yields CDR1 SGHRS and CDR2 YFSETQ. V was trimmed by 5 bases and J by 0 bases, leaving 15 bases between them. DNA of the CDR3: TGCGCCAGCAGTTTCAGACAGGCGAGCTCCTATAATTCACCCCTCCACTTT. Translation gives CASSFRQASSYNSPLHF.

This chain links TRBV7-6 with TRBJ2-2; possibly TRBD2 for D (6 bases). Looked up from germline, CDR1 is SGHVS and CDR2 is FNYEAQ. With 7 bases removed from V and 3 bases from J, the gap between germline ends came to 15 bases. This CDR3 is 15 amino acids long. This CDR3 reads CASIMGGFDTGELFF. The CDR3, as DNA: TGTGCCAGCATAATGGGGGGATTCGACACCGGGGAGCTGTTTTTT.

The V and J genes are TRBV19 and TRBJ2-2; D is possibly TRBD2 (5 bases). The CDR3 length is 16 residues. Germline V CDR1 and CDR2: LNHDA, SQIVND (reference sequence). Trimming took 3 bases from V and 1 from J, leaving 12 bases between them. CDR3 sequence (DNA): TGTGCCAGTAGTATCCTCCTAGCACTGAACACCGGGGAGCTGTTTTTT. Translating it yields CASSILLALNTGELFF.

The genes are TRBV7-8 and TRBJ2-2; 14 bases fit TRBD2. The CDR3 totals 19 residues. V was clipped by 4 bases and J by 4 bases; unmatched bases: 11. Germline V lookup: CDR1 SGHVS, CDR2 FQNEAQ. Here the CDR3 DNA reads TGTGCCAGCAGCTCAAGTCGACTAGCGGGGGGGCTTTCCACCGGGGAGCTGTTTTTT. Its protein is CASSSSRLAGGLSTGELFF.

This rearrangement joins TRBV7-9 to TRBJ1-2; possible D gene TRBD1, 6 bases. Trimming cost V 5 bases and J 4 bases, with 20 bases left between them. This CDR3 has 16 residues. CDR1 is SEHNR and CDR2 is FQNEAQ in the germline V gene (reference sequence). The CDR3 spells CASSHQRQEHAYGYTF. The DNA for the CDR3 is TGTGCCAGCAGCCACCAAAGACAGGAGCATGCCTATGGCTACACCTTC. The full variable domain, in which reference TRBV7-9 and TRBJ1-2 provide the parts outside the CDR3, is DTGVSQNPRHKITKRGQNVTFRCDPISEHNRLYWYRQTLGQGPEFLTYFQNEAQLEKSRLLSDRFSAERPKGSFSTLEIQRTEQGDSAMYLCASSHQRQEHAYGYTFGSGTRLTVV.

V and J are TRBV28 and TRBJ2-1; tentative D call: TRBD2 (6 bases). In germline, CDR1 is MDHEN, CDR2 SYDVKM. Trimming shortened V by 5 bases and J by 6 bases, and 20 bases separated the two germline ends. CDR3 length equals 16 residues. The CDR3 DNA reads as TGTGCCAGCAGTCCCAGTTCCGGGAGTCCGGTCAATGAGCAGTTCTTC. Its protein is CASSPSSGSPVNEQFF.

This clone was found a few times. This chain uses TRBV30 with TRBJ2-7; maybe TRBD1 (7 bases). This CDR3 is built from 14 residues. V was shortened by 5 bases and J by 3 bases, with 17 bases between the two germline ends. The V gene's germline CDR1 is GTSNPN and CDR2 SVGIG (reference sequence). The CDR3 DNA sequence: TGTGCCTGGGCGGGACAGAACACAATCTACGAGCAGTACTTC. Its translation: CAWAGQNTIYEQYF.

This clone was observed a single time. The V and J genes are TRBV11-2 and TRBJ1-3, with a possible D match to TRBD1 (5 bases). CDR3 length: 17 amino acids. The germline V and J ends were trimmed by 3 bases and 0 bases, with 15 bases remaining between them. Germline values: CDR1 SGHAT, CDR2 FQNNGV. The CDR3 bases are TGTGCCAGCAGCTTTAGCGTACGGGGGAGCTCTGGAAACACCATATATTTT. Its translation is CASSFSVRGSSGNTIYF.

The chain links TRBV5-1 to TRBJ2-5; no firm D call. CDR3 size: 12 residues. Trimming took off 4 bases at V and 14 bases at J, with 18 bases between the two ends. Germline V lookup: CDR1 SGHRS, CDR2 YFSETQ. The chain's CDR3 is CASSPSAAYHYF. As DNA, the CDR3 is TGCGCCAGCAGCCCATCGGCGGCATACCACTACTTC.